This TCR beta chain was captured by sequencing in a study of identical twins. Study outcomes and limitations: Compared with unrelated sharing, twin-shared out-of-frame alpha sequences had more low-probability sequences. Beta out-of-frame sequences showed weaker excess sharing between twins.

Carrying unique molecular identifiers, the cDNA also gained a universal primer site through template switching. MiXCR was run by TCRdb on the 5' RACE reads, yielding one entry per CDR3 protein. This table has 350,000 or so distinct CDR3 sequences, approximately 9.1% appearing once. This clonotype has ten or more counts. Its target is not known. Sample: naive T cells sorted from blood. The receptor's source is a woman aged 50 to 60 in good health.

As DNA, the CDR3 is TGCGCCAGCAGCTTGGAGGGGCAGGTGTACAATGAGCAGTTCTTC. The encoded protein is CASSLEGQVYNEQFF. V usage is TRBV5-1 and J usage is TRBJ2-1; tentative D call: TRBD1 (5 bases). The CDR3 length is 15 residues. CDR1 and CDR2 from the germline V gene are SGHRS and YFSETQ. Trimming removed 0 bases at V and 4 bases at J, with 11 bases between.